This entry is about one T cell receptor beta chain. This sample is part of a study of blood T cell repertoires in COVID-19. The method was immunoSEQ multiplex PCR; TCRdb's version includes in-frame clones alone and lacks a portion of them. The data show some 150,000 clones, approximately 84% seen once. The sample comprised PBMCs or T cells enriched from blood (not recorded which). This receptor was taken from a human donor with acute COVID-19. The donor label of this sample is uncertain.

This CDR3 is CASSQHRGQDYGYTF. CDR3 bases: TGTGCCAGCAGCCAACACAGGGGCCAGGACTATGGCTACACCTTC. The rearrangement joins TRBV11-3 to TRBJ1-2; 7 positions agree with TRBD1. Trimming at V came to 5 bases and at J to 3 bases, leaving 9 bases not matched to a gene. CDR3 length: 15 amino acids. Germline CDR1 is SGHNT and CDR2 is YENEEA.